A selection of T cell receptor beta chains follows, all from one sample in a study of cytomegalovirus exposure and HLA in healthy donors. Profiled with immunoSEQ multiplex PCR; TCRdb holds only in-frame clones, not every one. The sample carries approximately 220,000 clones, around four fifths recorded once. The specimen sequenced was PBMCs. These receptors were taken from a woman in her thirties in good health and CMV-seropositive. CDR3s include the opening cysteine and the closing phenylalanine or tryptophan. D genes are given only for firm matches. Some rows have no size entry. The others give once, few or many, or a class for an expanded clone.

D gene	V gene	clone size	J gene	CDR3 DNA	CDR3 protein
NA	TRBV30	NA	TRBJ1-3	TGTGCCTGGACCCCCGGGGTCGGAAACACCATATATTTT	CAWTPGVGNTIYF
NA	TRBV29-1	NA	TRBJ1-1	TGCAGCGTGTCCCAGGCGTCCCCAGGGCCAGGAGCTTTCTTT	CSVSQASPGPGAFF
NA	TRBV6-1	NA	TRBJ2-3	TGTGCCAGCAGTATACGTACAGATACGCAGTATTTT	CASSIRTDTQYF
TRBD1	TRBV27	few	TRBJ2-2	TGTGCCAGCAGTTTATCCCTTGGGACAGGGTGGGGGACCGGGGAGCTGTTTTTT	CASSLSLGTGWGTGELFF
NA	TRBV13	NA	TRBJ2-7	TGTGCCAGCAGCATGGGACCCTACGAGCAGTACTTC	CASSMGPYEQYF
TRBD1	TRBV6-1	NA	TRBJ1-2	TGTGCCAGCTTCCCATGGACAGGGGACGGCTACACCTTC	CASFPWTGDGYTF
NA	TRBV19	NA	TRBJ1-4	TGTGCCAGTACTTTCAATGGGGGAACTAATGAAAAACTGTTTTTT	CASTFNGGTNEKLFF
NA	TRBV7-8	NA	TRBJ2-1	TGTGCCAGCAGCTTAGCTAGCTCGGCCCCGTGGGTCGATGAGCAGTTCTTC	CASSLASSAPWVDEQFF
NA	TRBV6-1	NA	TRBJ2-1	TGTGCCAGCAGTGATAAAGTCCGCGCGCTAGCCCAACAGTTCTTC	CASSDKVRALAQQFF
NA	TRBV30	once	TRBJ1-2	TGTGCCTGGAGTGTACAGACCTATGGCTACACCTTC	CAWSVQTYGYTF
NA	TRBV5-1	NA	TRBJ2-3	TGCGCCAGCAGCTTGGGGGTAGCTGCAGATACGCAGTATTTT	CASSLGVAADTQYF
NA	TRBV11-3	NA	TRBJ2-1	TGTGCCAGCAGCTTAGGGGGTGGGTACAATGAGCAGTTCTTC	CASSLGGGYNEQFF
TRBD1	TRBV5-1	NA	TRBJ1-2	TGCGCCAGCACCGGCGGGGTACAGGGGTATGGCTACACCTTC	CASTGGVQGYGYTF
NA	TRBV11-2	NA	TRBJ1-1	TGTGCCAGCAGCACCCAAGAGAACACTGAAGCTTTCTTT	CASSTQENTEAFF
NA	TRBV4-1	NA	TRBJ1-5	TGCGCCAGCAGCCAAGATGACTTGGGGGACCAGCCCCAGCATTTT	CASSQDDLGDQPQHF
NA	TRBV9	NA	TRBJ1-2	TGTGCCAGCAGCGTAGCTGAGGGGCGCGGCTACACCTTC	CASSVAEGRGYTF
NA	TRBV7-9	NA	TRBJ1-2	TGTGCCAGCAGCTCTGGGAGTGATGGCTACACCTTC	CASSSGSDGYTF
NA	TRBV30	NA	TRBJ1-1	TGTGCCTGGATTGCAGGCCCCCAAAAGAACACTGAAGCTTTCTTT	CAWIAGPQKNTEAFF
TRBD1	TRBV5-6	NA	TRBJ2-1	TGTGCCAGCAACAGGGGAAATGAGCAGTTCTTC	CASNRGNEQFF
TRBD2	TRBV7-3	NA	TRBJ2-7	TGTGCCAGCAGCTTGTTCGGCGGGAGGGCCTACGAGCAGTACTTC	CASSLFGGRAYEQYF
NA	TRBV5-1	NA	TRBJ1-4	TGCGCCAGCAGCTTGGAGGGGAGAACTAATGAAAAACTGTTTTTT	CASSLEGRTNEKLFF
NA	TRBV2	NA	TRBJ2-7	TGTGCCAGCAGCTCCAGGGACCCCTCCTACGAGCAGTACTTC	CASSSRDPSYEQYF
NA	TRBV27	NA	TRBJ2-7	TGTGCCAGCAGTTTAAGCTTCCGGGGGCGCGAGCAGTACTTC	CASSLSFRGREQYF
NA	TRBV9	NA	TRBJ2-3	TGTGCCAGCAGCGAAAGACAGCACACAGATACGCAGTATTTT	CASSERQHTDTQYF
TRBD2	TRBV27	once	TRBJ2-5	TGTGCCAGCAGTTATGTAGGACTAGCGGGGACACAAGAGACCCAGTACTTC	CASSYVGLAGTQETQYF
TRBD1	TRBV27	NA	TRBJ2-5	TGTGCCAGCAGTGGGACAGGCAATCAAGAGACCCAGTACTTC	CASSGTGNQETQYF
NA	TRBV27	NA	TRBJ2-3	TGTGCCAGCAGTTTGGCGGGTGGCACAGATACGCAGTATTTT	CASSLAGGTDTQYF
NA	TRBV27	NA	TRBJ1-1	TGTGCCAGCAGTACTCAACTCAATCAGGCCGTAACTTTCTTT	CASSTQLNQAVTFF
NA	TRBV30	NA	TRBJ2-3	TGTGCCTGGAGGACGGGAGTGGATACGCAGTATTTT	CAWRTGVDTQYF
NA	TRBV5-1	NA	TRBJ2-3	TGCGCCAGCAGGGTCGGGTCCGGGGAGGATACGCAGTATTTT	CASRVGSGEDTQYF
NA	TRBV18	NA	TRBJ2-1	TGTGCCAGCTCACCCCTAAGTAATAGCGATGAGCAGTTCTTC	CASSPLSNSDEQFF
TRBD2	TRBV27	NA	TRBJ2-1	TGTGCCAGCAGTTTATCGTTCGCGGGAGTCACTCATGAGCAGTTCTTC	CASSLSFAGVTHEQFF
NA	TRBV5-8	NA	TRBJ1-1	TGTGCCAGCAGAAAGGGCCTGAACACTGAAGCTTTCTTT	CASRKGLNTEAFF
NA	TRBV10-3	NA	TRBJ1-2	TGTGCCATCAGTGAAGAGGACAGACGCTACACCTTC	CAISEEDRRYTF
NA	TRBV29-1	NA	TRBJ1-2	TGCAGCGTTGAAGTGGTAGGGGCTGGCTACACCTTC	CSVEVVGAGYTF
NA	TRBV29-1	NA	TRBJ1-3	TGCAGCGTTCAAAGGGGTACAGGAAACACCATATATTTT	CSVQRGTGNTIYF
TRBD1	TRBV5-1	NA	TRBJ1-4	TGCGCCAGCAGCGTGGGACAGGCCGTGGGAGAAAAACTGTTTTTT	CASSVGQAVGEKLFF
TRBD1	TRBV2	NA	TRBJ2-7	TGTGCCAGCAGTGAAGTGCGGACAGGGGGCTCCGAGCAGTACTTC	CASSEVRTGGSEQYF
NA	TRBV27	NA	TRBJ1-3	TGTGCCAGCAGTTTAACTAGCTCTGGAAACACCATATATTTT	CASSLTSSGNTIYF
NA	TRBV6-5	NA	TRBJ1-2	TGTGCCAGCAGTACCGGACAGGGCTACACCTTC	CASSTGQGYTF
NA	TRBV5-4	NA	TRBJ2-2	TGTGCCAGCAGCTTGGGTCTAACCGGGGAGCTGTTTTTT	CASSLGLTGELFF
TRBD2	TRBV28	NA	TRBJ2-1	TGTGCCAGCAGGCCAGTCGGGACTAGCGGCAACAATGAGCAGTTCTTC	CASRPVGTSGNNEQFF
TRBD1	TRBV2	NA	TRBJ1-2	TGTGCCAGCAGTAAACAGGGGATGGAAGGCTACACCTTC	CASSKQGMEGYTF
NA	TRBV11-2	NA	TRBJ1-2	TGTGCCAGTCACAGGATTCGGGGTACCGGCTACACCTTC	CASHRIRGTGYTF
TRBD2	TRBV30	few	TRBJ2-3	TGTGCCTGGAGTGTAGGACTAGCGGGAGTTGGAGATACGCAGTATTTT	CAWSVGLAGVGDTQYF
TRBD2	TRBV4-2	NA	TRBJ2-1	TGTGCCAGCAGCCAAGTGGGGGGGGACGAGCAGTTCTTC	CASSQVGGDEQFF
NA	TRBV6-5	NA	TRBJ2-7	TGTGCCAGCAGTTACTCGGTAGCGGACTCCTACGAGCAGTACTTC	CASSYSVADSYEQYF
TRBD1	TRBV14	NA	TRBJ2-7	TGTGCCAGCAGCCCTGCTCTTGGGACAGGGGTCTCCTACGAGCAGTACTTC	CASSPALGTGVSYEQYF
TRBD1	TRBV14	NA	TRBJ2-7	TGTGCCAGCAGCCCGTGGGACAGGGGATACGAGCAGTACTTC	CASSPWDRGYEQYF
NA	TRBV21-1	NA	TRBJ2-6	TGTGCCAGCAGCACCCCACGACAGGTTTCTGGGGCCAACGTCCTGACTTTC	CASSTPRQVSGANVLTF
NA	TRBV30	few	TRBJ1-2	TGTGCCTGGAGTGTACCCGGGAATCCACCTTTGAACTATGGCTACACCTTC	CAWSVPGNPPLNYGYTF
TRBD1	TRBV2	few	TRBJ1-2	TGTGCCACCAGGGGGCAGCACTATGGCTACACCTTC	CATRGQHYGYTF
NA	TRBV7-8	NA	TRBJ1-5	TGTGCCAGCAGCCGATCGGACACAGCCGATCAGCCCCAGCATTTT	CASSRSDTADQPQHF
TRBD1	TRBV2	NA	TRBJ2-2	TGTGCCAGCAGCGGACAGGTGAACACCGGGGAGCTGTTTTTT	CASSGQVNTGELFF
NA	TRBV9	NA	TRBJ2-7	TGTGCCAGCAGCGTAGATCCGGGGCGAACCTACGAGCAGTACTTC	CASSVDPGRTYEQYF
TRBD2	TRBV11-2	NA	TRBJ2-1	TGTGCCAGCAGCTTAGGATTTGGGACTACATCGGACAATGAGCAGTTCTTC	CASSLGFGTTSDNEQFF
NA	TRBV28	few	TRBJ1-3	TGTGCCAGCAGTTTAACCGGAGGGACCTATGGAAACACCATATATTTT	CASSLTGGTYGNTIYF